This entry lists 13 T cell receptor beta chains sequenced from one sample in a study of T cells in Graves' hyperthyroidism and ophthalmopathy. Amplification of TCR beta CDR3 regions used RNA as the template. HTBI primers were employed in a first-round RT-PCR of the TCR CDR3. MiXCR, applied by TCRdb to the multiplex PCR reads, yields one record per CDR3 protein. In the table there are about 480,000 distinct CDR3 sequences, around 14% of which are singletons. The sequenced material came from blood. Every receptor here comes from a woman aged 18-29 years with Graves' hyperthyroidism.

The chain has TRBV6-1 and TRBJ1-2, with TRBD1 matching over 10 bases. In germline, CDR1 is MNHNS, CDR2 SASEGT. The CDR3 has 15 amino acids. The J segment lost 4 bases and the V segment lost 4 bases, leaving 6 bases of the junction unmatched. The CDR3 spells CASSAGQGGSYGYTF. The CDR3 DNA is TGTGCCAGCAGTGCAGGACAGGGGGGAAGCTATGGCTACACCTTC.

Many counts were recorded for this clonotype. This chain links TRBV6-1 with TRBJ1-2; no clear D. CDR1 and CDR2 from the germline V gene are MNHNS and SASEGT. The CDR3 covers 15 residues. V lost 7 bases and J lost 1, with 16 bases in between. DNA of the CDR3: TGTGCCAGCATCCGCGTTGCCGAAGATAACTATGGCTACACCTTC. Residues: CASIRVAEDNYGYTF.

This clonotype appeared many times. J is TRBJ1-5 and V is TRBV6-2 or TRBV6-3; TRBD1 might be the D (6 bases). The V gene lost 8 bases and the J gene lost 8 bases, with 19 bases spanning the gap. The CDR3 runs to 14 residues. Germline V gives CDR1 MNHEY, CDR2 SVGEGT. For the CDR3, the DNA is TGTGCCAGCGCCGAGGGGGGCCACCTTGAGCCCCAGCATTTT. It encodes CASAEGGHLEPQHF.

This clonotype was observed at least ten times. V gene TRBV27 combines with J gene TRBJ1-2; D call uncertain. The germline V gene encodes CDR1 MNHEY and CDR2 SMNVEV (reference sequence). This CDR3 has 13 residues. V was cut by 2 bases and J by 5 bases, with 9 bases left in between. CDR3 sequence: CASSLPQLYGYTF. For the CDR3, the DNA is TGTGCCAGCAGTTTACCGCAGTTATATGGCTACACCTTC.

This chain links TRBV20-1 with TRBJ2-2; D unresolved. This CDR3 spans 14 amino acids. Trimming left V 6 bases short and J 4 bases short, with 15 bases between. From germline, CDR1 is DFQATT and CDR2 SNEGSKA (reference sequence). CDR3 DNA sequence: TGCAGTGCCCAGGATGGTAGGCTCACCGGGGAGCTGTTTTTT. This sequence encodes CSAQDGRLTGELFF.

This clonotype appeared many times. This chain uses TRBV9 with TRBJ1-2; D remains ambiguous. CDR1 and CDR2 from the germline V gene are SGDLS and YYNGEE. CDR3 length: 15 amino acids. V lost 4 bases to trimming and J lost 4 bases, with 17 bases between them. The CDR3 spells CASSPPRRDLYGYTF. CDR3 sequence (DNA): TGTGCCAGCAGCCCTCCCCGTCGGGATCTCTATGGCTACACCTTC.

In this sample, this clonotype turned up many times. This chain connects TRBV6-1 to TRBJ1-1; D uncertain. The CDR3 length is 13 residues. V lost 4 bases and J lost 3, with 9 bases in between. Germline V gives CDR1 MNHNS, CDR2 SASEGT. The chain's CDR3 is CASSGASDTEAFF. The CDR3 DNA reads TGTGCCAGCAGTGGCGCCAGTGACACTGAAGCTTTCTTT.

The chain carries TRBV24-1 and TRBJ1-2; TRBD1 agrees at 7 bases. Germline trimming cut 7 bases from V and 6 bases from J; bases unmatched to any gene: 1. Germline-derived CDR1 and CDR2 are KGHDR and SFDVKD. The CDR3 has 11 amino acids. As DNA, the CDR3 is TGTGCCACCAGAGGGGGCGATGGCTACACCTTC. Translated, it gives CATRGGDGYTF.

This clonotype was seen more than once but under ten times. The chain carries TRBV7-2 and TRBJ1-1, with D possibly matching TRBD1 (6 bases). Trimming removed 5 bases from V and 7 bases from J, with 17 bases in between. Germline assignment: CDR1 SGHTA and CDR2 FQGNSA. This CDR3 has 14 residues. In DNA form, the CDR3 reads TGTGCCAGCAGCCGTCAACAGGGCTCACTTGAAGCTTTCTTT. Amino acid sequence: CASSRQQGSLEAFF.

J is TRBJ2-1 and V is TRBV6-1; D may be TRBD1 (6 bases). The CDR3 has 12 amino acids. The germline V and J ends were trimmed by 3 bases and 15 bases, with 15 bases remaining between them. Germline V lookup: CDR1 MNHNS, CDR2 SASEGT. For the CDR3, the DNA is TGTGCCAGCAGTGAGTCGACCGGGACACCGTTCTTC. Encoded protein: CASSESTGTPFF.

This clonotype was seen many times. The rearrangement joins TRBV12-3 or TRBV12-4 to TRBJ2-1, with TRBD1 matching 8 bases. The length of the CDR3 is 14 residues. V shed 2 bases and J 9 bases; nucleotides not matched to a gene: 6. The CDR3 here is CASSLQGAGSEQFF. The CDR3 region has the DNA TGTGCCAGCAGTTTACAGGGGGCCGGGAGTGAGCAGTTCTTC.

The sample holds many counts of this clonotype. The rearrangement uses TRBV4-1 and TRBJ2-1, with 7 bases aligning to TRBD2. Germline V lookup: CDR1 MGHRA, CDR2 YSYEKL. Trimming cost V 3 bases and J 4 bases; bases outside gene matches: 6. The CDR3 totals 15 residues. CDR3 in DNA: TGCGCCAGCAGCCACCGTCGGGAGGATTACAATGAGCAGTTCTTC. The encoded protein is CASSHRREDYNEQFF.

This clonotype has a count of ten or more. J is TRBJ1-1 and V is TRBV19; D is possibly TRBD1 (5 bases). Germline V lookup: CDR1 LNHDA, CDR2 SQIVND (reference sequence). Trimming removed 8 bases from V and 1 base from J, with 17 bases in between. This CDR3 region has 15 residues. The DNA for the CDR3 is TGTGCCAGTCACGACGGCCGGGACGGGAACACTGAAGCTTTCTTT. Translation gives CASHDGRDGNTEAFF.